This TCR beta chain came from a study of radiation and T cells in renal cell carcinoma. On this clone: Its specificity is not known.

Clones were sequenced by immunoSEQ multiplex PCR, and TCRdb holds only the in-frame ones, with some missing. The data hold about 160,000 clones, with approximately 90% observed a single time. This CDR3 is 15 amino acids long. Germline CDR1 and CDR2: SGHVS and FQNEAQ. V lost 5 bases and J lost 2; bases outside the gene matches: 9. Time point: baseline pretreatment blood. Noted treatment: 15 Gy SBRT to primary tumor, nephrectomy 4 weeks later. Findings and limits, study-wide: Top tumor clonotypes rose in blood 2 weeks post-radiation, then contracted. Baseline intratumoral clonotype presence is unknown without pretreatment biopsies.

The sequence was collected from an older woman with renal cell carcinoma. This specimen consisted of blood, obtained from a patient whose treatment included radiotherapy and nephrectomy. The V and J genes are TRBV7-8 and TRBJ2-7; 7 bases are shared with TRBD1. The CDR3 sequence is CASSTWGTATYEQYF. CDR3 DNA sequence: TGTGCCAGCAGCACCTGGGGGACAGCTACCTACGAGCAGTACTTC.